The T cell receptor beta chain described here comes from a study of blood T cell repertoires in COVID-19. Study summary: Sample material is recorded as cDNA or gDNA derived from T cells, B-cell-depleted T cells, or PBMCs.

As processed by the authors: Reference gene primer amplification gave nucleated cell count estimates. Measured with immunoSEQ multiplex PCR; TCRdb has only the in-frame clones, and not every one. Clone size and the V and J calls come from that table; the DNA yielded D and trimming. The sample includes fewer than 150,000 clones, 75% to 90% of them seen just once. This TCR came from a woman of 80 years or more with acute or convalescent COVID-19. What was sequenced was peripheral blood.

The CDR3 nucleotides are TGTGCCAGCAGCGGACCCCCGGGACTTAGCCGGTACGAGCAGTACTTC. The encoded protein is CASSGPPGLSRYEQYF. The chain is built from TRBV9 and TRBJ2-7; weak D call: TRBD2 (6 bases). This CDR3 contains 16 residues. Trimming removed 3 bases at V and 4 bases at J, with 20 bases between. The V gene's germline CDR1 is SGDLS and CDR2 YYNGEE.